This T cell receptor (beta chain) was captured in a study of shared clonotypes between healthy human individuals. Across the study: Each donor's CD8 memory used one plate, CD8 naive two, each CD4 subset three.

This CDR3 contains 15 residues. V was pared by 1 base and J by 4 bases, with 7 bases of the junction left unmatched. Per the germline V gene, CDR1 is SQVTM and CDR2 is ANQGSEA. Sequenced by immunoSEQ multiplex PCR; TCRdb stores in-frame clones only, minus some. The sample carries a few hundred thousand clones, more than 95% recorded once. Study results and limitations: Larger estimated richness was generally recorded for naive subsets relative to memory subsets. Researchers sampled only blood; tissue repertoires likely differ. When compared with the clonotypes that were shared by all four sorted-subset donors, the non-shared clonotypes turned out to have lower generation probabilities.

For this clone: Its antigen is unidentified.

The V and J genes are TRBV29-1 and TRBJ1-2; 9 bases are a match to TRBD1. The sequenced material came from naive CD4+ T cells sorted from blood. Subset given: CD45RA+ positively selected. The clonotype originates from a woman in her thirties in good health. CDR3 amino acids: CSVEGTGAIFYGYTF. The CDR3 DNA sequence: TGCAGCGTTGAAGGGACAGGGGCAATATTCTATGGCTACACCTTC.